The sequence of this T cell receptor (beta chain) was determined in a study of T cells after yellow fever vaccination. Whole-study context: In the case of low-cell-number fractions, SMART-Seq v4 Ultra Low Input was used for preparation. The study's findings and limits: The CD4 and CD8 compartments had a small share of their clonotypes in common. Among primary-vaccination clones, most reappeared after the booster, at approximately 96% for CD4 and under 90% for CD8.

The 5'RACE template-switching step produced TCR cDNA and added a universal primer site and UMIs. TCRdb ran MiXCR on the 5' RACE reads and lists one entry per CDR3 protein. The table shows roughly 250,000 distinct CDR3 sequences, with around 13% occurring only once. This clonotype showed up just once. Its antigen is not identified. The TCR comes from a man younger than 40 who received the YFV17D yellow fever vaccine. The sample consisted of CD4+ T cells sorted from PBMCs, taken 45 days after the yellow fever booster vaccination.

CDR3 nucleotide sequence: TGTGCCAGCAGCTTAAAAATAGGGCAAAAGGCAGATACGCAGTATTTT. Translated: CASSLKIGQKADTQYF. V usage is TRBV7-9 and J usage is TRBJ2-3; no reliable D call. Germline-derived CDR1 and CDR2 are SEHNR and FQNEAQ (reference sequence). The CDR3 has 16 residues. The ends were cut back, 2 bases at V and 4 bases at J, with 16 bases in the middle. The whole variable domain, remainder taken from reference TRBV7-9 and TRBJ2-3, is DTGVSQNPRHKITKRGQNVTFRCDPISEHNRLYWYRQTLGQGPEFLTYFQNEAQLEKSRLLSDRFSAERPKGSFSTLEIQRTEQGDSAMYLCASSLKIGQKADTQYFGPGTRLTVL.